The subject of this entry is one TCR beta chain. Recruits, aged roughly 18 to 89 years, lived in approximately 26 US areas. Donors were grouped by their self-reported clinical history. The CDR3 loop spans 15 amino acids. The germline V gene has CDR1 MRHNA and CDR2 SNTAGT. The trim removed 0 bases at V and 6 bases at J, leaving 4 bases unmatched. The source of the sample is a study of blood T cell repertoires in COVID-19. Turning to the study itself: Sample material is recorded as cDNA or gDNA derived from T cells, B-cell-depleted T cells, or PBMCs.

Libraries were prepared by immunoSEQ multiplex PCR; TCRdb keeps only in-frame clonotypes and omits some of them. The sample yields 300,000 to 400,000 clones, approximately 90% seen once. The receptor comes from a young woman with acute COVID-19. The V gene is TRBV6-4, the J gene TRBJ2-1; 8 positions agree with TRBD2. Input material: PBMCs or T cells enriched from blood (not recorded which). The CDR3 nucleotides are TGTGCCAGCAGTGACTCGGGCGGGGGGCCCAATGAGCAGTTCTTC. The encoded protein is CASSDSGGGPNEQFF.